A single sample gave rise to the 11 T cell receptor beta chains below, sequenced in a study of vaccination effects on CD4 cells after COVID-19. This table comes from immunoSEQ multiplex PCR, and its TCRdb copy is limited to in-frame clones, with some not included. The table has fewer than 55,000 clones, around 76% seen once. The authors isolated CD4+ T cells after less than eleven days of culture. The person had a PCR-confirmed SARS-CoV-2 infection during March to December 2020. Each person got two doses of an mRNA SARS-CoV-2 vaccine, BNT162b2 or mRNA-1273. Their specific antigens are unknown. The starting material was CD4+ T cells from PBMCs cultured without peptide, obtained after COVID-19 vaccination. The receptors derive from a human donor who had a prior SARS-CoV-2 infection.

V usage is TRBV9 and J usage is TRBJ2-7; possible D gene TRBD1, 5 bases. V lost 4 bases and J 3 bases, leaving 17 bases between the germline ends. The germline V gene has CDR1 SGDLS and CDR2 YYNGEE. The CDR3 spans 15 residues. The CDR3, as DNA: TGTGCCAGCAGCATTAATCAGGGATCCTTCTACGAGCAGTACTTC. Translation gives CASSINQGSFYEQYF.

This rearrangement joins TRBV27 to TRBJ1-2; D not resolved. V was cut by 10 bases and J by 8 bases, with 8 bases left in between. CDR1 is MNHEY, CDR2 SMNVEV, per germline (reference sequence). The CDR3 runs to 9 residues. Here the CDR3 DNA reads TGTGCCAACAACGGGGGCTACACCTTC. It codes for CANNGGYTF.

Here the CDR3 DNA reads TGCGCCAGCAGCCAGAAGCGCGGAGATACGCAGTATTTT. Protein: CASSQKRGDTQYF. This chain joins TRBV4-3 and TRBJ2-3; D ambiguous. The CDR3 totals 13 residues. With 3 bases removed from V and 5 bases from J, the gap between germline ends came to 9 bases. Per germline, CDR1 LGHNA and CDR2 YSLEER.

This sequence joins TRBV19 and TRBJ2-7; a possible D gene is TRBD1 (6 bases). This CDR3 is built from 15 residues. The germline V gene has CDR1 LNHDA and CDR2 SQIVND (reference sequence). The ends were cut back, 3 bases at V and 2 bases at J, with 14 bases in the middle. The CDR3, as DNA: TGTGCCAGTAGTATTGTCACTGGGGGCCCCTACGAGCAGTACTTC. Its protein is CASSIVTGGPYEQYF.

V gene TRBV7-3 combines with J gene TRBJ2-1, with 7 nucleotides matching TRBD2. This CDR3 has 15 residues. The ends lost 3 bases at V and 4 bases at J; junction bases unmatched: 6. Germline V gives CDR1 SGHTA, CDR2 FQGTGA. CDR3: CASSFTSEPYNEQFF. The CDR3 region has the DNA TGTGCCAGCAGCTTCACTAGCGAACCATACAATGAGCAGTTCTTC.

The rearrangement uses TRBV6-2 or TRBV6-3 and TRBJ2-7, with 9 bases matching TRBD1. V was clipped by 0 bases and J by 2 bases; unmatched bases: 5. Germline CDR1 MNHEY, CDR2 SVGEGT. The length of the CDR3 is 16 residues. In DNA form, the CDR3 reads TGTGCCAGCAGTTACTCGCCGGGACAGGGACCCTACGAGCAGTACTTC. This translates into CASSYSPGQGPYEQYF.

The J gene is TRBJ2-1, the V gene TRBV5-4; tentatively, D is TRBD2 (5 bases). The CDR3 runs to 15 residues. Trimming pared 4 bases from V and 3 bases from J, leaving 14 bases between. Looked up from germline, CDR1 is SGHNT and CDR2 is YYREEE (reference sequence). The CDR3 region has the DNA TGTGCCAGCAGCCCCGGACTGGGCTACTACAATGAGCAGTTCTTC. Translated, it gives CASSPGLGYYNEQFF.

This chain joins TRBV14 and TRBJ1-4; the D is unclear. Germline-derived CDR1 and CDR2 are SGHDN and FVKESK. This CDR3 has 13 residues. Trimming stripped 1 base from V and 7 bases from J, with 7 bases between. CDR3 region: CASSQVVSEKLFF. As DNA, the CDR3 is TGTGCCAGCAGCCAAGTTGTCTCTGAAAAACTGTTTTTT.

The genes are TRBV5-4 and TRBJ2-2; D is perhaps TRBD2 (5 bases). CDR1 and CDR2 (germline): SGHNT, YYREEE (reference sequence). The CDR3 covers 15 residues. The V end was cut by 1 base, the J end by 2 bases, with 9 bases between. CDR3 in amino acids: CASSLRTGNTGELFF. CDR3 coding DNA: TGTGCCAGCAGCTTGCGGACGGGAAACACCGGGGAGCTGTTTTTT.

V is TRBV10-3 and J is TRBJ1-5; 8 nucleotides agree with TRBD1. CDR3 size: 13 residues. V was clipped by 6 bases and J by 4 bases; unmatched bases: 2. CDR1 is ENHRY, CDR2 SYGVKD, per germline. The CDR3 DNA follows: TGTGCCATCAGCCGGACAGGGAATCAGCCCCAGCATTTT. This sequence encodes CAISRTGNQPQHF.

The gene calls are TRBV4-3 and TRBJ2-1, with TRBD2 as a possible D gene (6 bases). Germline CDR1 is LGHNA and CDR2 is YSLEER. Trimming took 1 base from V and 8 from J, leaving 24 bases between them. CDR3 length: 18 residues. CDR3 amino acids: CASSQVSRRGFGFYEQFF. In DNA form, the CDR3 reads TGCGCCAGCAGCCAAGTGTCCCGGAGGGGATTCGGTTTTTATGAGCAGTTCTTC.